The rows below give T cell receptor beta chains drawn from one sample of a study of blood T cell repertoires in COVID-19. Profiling relied on immunoSEQ multiplex PCR, and the TCRdb table lists in-frame clones only, not all of them. The data contain about 400,000 clones, roughly 91% of them singletons. The material sequenced was PBMCs or T cells enriched from blood (not recorded which). These receptors were collected from a woman aged 25 to 39 who had recovered from COVID-19. Both conserved end residues are trimmed from each CDR3.

J | V | CDR3
TRBJ1-3 | TRBV14 | ASSLWGRGGGNTIY
TRBJ2-1 | TRBV5-1 | ASSLELASVDEQF
TRBJ2-7 | TRBV6-5 | ASSSTGGWYEQY
TRBJ1-3 | TRBV7-9 | ASSGRGSSGNTIY
TRBJ2-5 | TRBV24-1 | ATSGGTSGSQETQY
TRBJ2-7 | TRBV30 | AGARGYEQY
TRBJ2-1 | TRBV7-6 | ASSLGSGGSYNEQF
TRBJ2-2 | TRBV19 | ASSRAASGGTGELF
TRBJ2-7 | TRBV27 | ASRVAVSSYEQY
TRBJ1-2 | TRBV15 | ATSRPGQIYGYT
TRBJ1-1 | TRBV5-1 | ASSLNPGQGAEAF
TRBJ1-1 | TRBV27 | ASSLQRASNTEAF
TRBJ2-2 | TRBV23-1 | ASSQSVRVGWTGELF
TRBJ1-6 | TRBV11-2 | ASSLTLDSSSYNSPLH
TRBJ1-5 | TRBV5-1 | ASSLASGSNQPQH
TRBJ1-5 | TRBV28 | ASNTGARGFGNQPQH
TRBJ1-1 | TRBV7-2 | ASSFGTVNTEAF
TRBJ1-3 | TRBV27 | ASRTHAQGNTIY
TRBJ2-5 | TRBV9 | ASSAGQGWETQY
TRBJ2-4 | TRBV19 | ASNPRVGKNIQY
TRBJ2-1 | TRBV2 | ASSGRARNEQF
TRBJ2-6 | TRBV2 | ASRRASGANVLT
TRBJ2-1 | TRBV7-9 | ASSLAVAGRHNEQF
TRBJ1-5 | TRBV4-3 | ASSLLAGRGQPQH
TRBJ2-3 | TRBV7-3 | ASSLSGVLSTDTQY
TRBJ2-1 | TRBV9 | ASSPIGESSYNEQF
TRBJ2-7 | TRBV30 | ACIYGRSFYEQY
TRBJ1-2 | TRBV11-2 | ASSPTAQGYGYT
TRBJ2-3 | TRBV5-1 | ASSLEGLAVSTDTQY
TRBJ1-2 | TRBV7-9 | ASSTRLQGAYGYT
TRBJ1-6 | TRBV15 | ATSPTGGGSPLH
TRBJ2-7 | TRBV5-1 | ASSLALGQSSYEQY
TRBJ1-1 | TRBV29-1 | SVEVQGNTEAF
TRBJ1-1 | TRBV15 | ATSRDLPGPGTEAF
TRBJ2-2 | TRBV27 | ASSLLAGGGTGELF
TRBJ1-6 | TRBV19 | ASRYAGQANSPLH
TRBJ2-7 | TRBV10-3 | AISEEGGPYDEQY
TRBJ1-2 | TRBV11-2 | ASSPQGDGYT
TRBJ2-7 | TRBV5-1 | ASSSLGSTHEQY
TRBJ2-3 | TRBV29-1 | SVAASGIPDTQY
TRBJ1-3 | TRBV19 | ASSVYRGLTGNTIY
TRBJ1-1 | TRBV13 | ASSPTPDRGLYTEAF
TRBJ1-1 | TRBV10-2 | ASSKDRPDTEAF
TRBJ2-7 | TRBV5-6 | ASSLRPADEQY
TRBJ1-1 | TRBV6-5 | ASSPRGDDEAF
TRBJ1-2 | TRBV19 | ASSAGVAYGYT
TRBJ2-3 | TRBV5-1 | ASSLGLVGTDTQY
TRBJ2-3 | TRBV12-5 | ASGFTLGGVPTDTQY
TRBJ2-1 | TRBV6-5 | ASSSGGPRSYNEQF
TRBJ2-2 | TRBV7-3 | ASSFTGYTGELF
TRBJ1-4 | TRBV6-5 | ASSDGTTNEKLF
TRBJ1-5 | TRBV19 | ASSPARGSNQPQH
TRBJ1-6 | TRBV7-6 | ASSPRTGDGSPLH
TRBJ1-2 | TRBV14 | ASSQDLLAYGYT
TRBJ2-7 | TRBV27 | ASSFSPPFSYEQY
TRBJ2-5 | TRBV6-2/TRBV6-3 | ASSYRASTLLRTGTPETQY
TRBJ2-2 | TRBV19 | ASSIADTGELF
TRBJ1-2 | TRBV10-3 | AISDRWDRGRANYGYT